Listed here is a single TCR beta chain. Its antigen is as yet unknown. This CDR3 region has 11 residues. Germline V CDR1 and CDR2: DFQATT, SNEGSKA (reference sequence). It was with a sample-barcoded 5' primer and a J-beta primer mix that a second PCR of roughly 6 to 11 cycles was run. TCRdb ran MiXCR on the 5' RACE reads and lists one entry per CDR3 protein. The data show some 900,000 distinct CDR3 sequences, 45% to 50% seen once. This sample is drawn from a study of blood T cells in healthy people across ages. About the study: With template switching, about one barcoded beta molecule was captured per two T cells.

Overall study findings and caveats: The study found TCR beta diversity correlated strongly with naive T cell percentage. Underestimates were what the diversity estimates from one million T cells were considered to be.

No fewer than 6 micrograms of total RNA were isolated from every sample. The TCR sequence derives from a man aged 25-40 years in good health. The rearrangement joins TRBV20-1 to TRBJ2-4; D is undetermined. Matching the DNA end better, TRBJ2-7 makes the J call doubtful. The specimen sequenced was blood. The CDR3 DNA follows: TGCAGTGTAGAGAATGGATACGAGCAGTACTTC. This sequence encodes CSVENGYEQYF.